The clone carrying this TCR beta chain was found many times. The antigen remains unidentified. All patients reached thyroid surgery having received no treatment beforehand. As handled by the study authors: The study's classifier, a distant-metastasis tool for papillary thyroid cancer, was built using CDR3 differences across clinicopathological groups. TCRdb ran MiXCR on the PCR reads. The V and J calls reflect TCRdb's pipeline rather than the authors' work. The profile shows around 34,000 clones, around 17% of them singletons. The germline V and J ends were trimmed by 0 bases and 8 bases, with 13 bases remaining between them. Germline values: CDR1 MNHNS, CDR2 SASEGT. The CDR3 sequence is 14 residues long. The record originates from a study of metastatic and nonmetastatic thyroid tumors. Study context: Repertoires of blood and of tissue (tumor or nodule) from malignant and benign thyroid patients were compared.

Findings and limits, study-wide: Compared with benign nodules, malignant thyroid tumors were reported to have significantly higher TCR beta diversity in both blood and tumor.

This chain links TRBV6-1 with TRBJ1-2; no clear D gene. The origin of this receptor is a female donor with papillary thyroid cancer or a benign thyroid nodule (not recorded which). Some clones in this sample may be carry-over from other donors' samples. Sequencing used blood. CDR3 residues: CASSEAGAPLGYTF. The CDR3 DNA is TGTGCCAGCAGTGAAGCGGGCGCTCCCCTGGGCTACACCTTC.